The 9 T cell receptor beta chains below all came from one sample that was sequenced in a study of cytomegalovirus exposure and HLA in healthy donors. Some clones are missing from TCRdb's copy, which holds only in-frame ones; the method was immunoSEQ multiplex PCR. In the table there are roughly 120,000 clones, about 84% of which are singletons. The sample taken for sequencing was PBMCs. The source of these receptors is a man aged 18 to 29 in good health and CMV-seronegative.

The chain joins TRBV19 to TRBJ2-7; 8 positions match TRBD1. Per germline, CDR1 LNHDA and CDR2 SQIVND (reference sequence). This CDR3 has 15 residues. V lost 5 bases, J lost 6 bases, and 12 bases stayed unmatched. The CDR3 reads CASSRTGQGLAEQYF. In nucleotides, the CDR3 is TGTGCCAGTAGTCGGACTGGACAGGGTCTTGCCGAGCAGTACTTC.

This clone was seen only a few times. This chain links TRBV4-1 with TRBJ1-1, with 8 positions matching TRBD1. This CDR3 comprises 14 residues. V lost 3 bases, J lost 5 bases, and 5 bases stayed unmatched. Germline V CDR1 and CDR2: MGHRA, YSYEKL. CDR3 bases: TGCGCCAGCAGCCAGGGGACAGGTAGGACTGAAGCTTTCTTT. Amino acid sequence: CASSQGTGRTEAFF.

The J gene is TRBJ1-4, the V gene TRBV4-1; D possibly corresponds to TRBD1 (5 bases). The germline CDR1 and CDR2 sequences are MGHRA and YSYEKL. CDR3 length: 13 amino acids. Trimming left V 0 bases short and J 6 bases short, with 5 bases between. The CDR3 bases are TGCGCCAGCAGCCAAGAGACAGATGAAAAACTGTTTTTT. It yields the protein CASSQETDEKLFF.

The CDR3 DNA follows: TGTGCCAGCAGTGTCGCTAGCTCCTACAATGAGCAGTTCTTC. Amino acids: CASSVASSYNEQFF. The genes are TRBV6-5 and TRBJ2-1; D is undetermined. The V end was cut by 5 bases, the J end by 0 bases, with 8 bases between. Looked up from germline, CDR1 is MNHEY and CDR2 is SVGAGI. The CDR3 contains 14 residues.

The sample holds a few counts of this clone. The J gene is TRBJ2-3, the V gene TRBV5-1; 7 bases match TRBD2. Germline V gene lookup returns CDR1 SGHRS and CDR2 YFSETQ. The CDR3 length is 17 residues. V shed 5 bases and J 1 base; nucleotides not matched to a gene: 13. The CDR3 sequence is CASSSTTTSRRTDTQYF. The DNA for the CDR3 is TGCGCCAGCAGTTCAACGACGACTAGCCGTCGCACAGATACGCAGTATTTT.

The CDR3 sequence: CASSPGGDEAFF. For the CDR3, the DNA is TGTGCCAGCAGCCCCGGGGGGGATGAAGCTTTCTTT. The chain has TRBV6-6 and TRBJ1-1; perhaps TRBD1 as D (5 bases). Trimming took 6 bases from V and 7 from J, leaving 12 bases between them. The CDR3 is 12 residues long. Germline V gene lookup returns CDR1 MNHNY and CDR2 SVGAGI (reference sequence).

V gene TRBV25-1 combines with J gene TRBJ2-1; 8 nucleotides agree with TRBD1. V lost 4 bases, J lost 8 bases, and 7 bases stayed unmatched. Germline-derived CDR1 and CDR2 are MGHDK and SYGVNS. This CDR3 is 14 amino acids long. CDR3 DNA: TGTGCCAGCAGTGGTTACTCGGACAGGGATGAGCAGTTCTTC. Its protein product is CASSGYSDRDEQFF.

The chain links TRBV29-1 to TRBJ2-1; 15 bases are shared with TRBD2. The CDR3 extends over 16 amino acids. With 4 bases clipped from V and 6 bases from J, the junction kept 7 bases outside the gene matches. Germline V gene lookup returns CDR1 SQVTM and CDR2 ANQGSEA. The CDR3 region is CSVVGLAGGTRNEQFF. The CDR3 region has the DNA TGCAGCGTTGTGGGACTAGCGGGAGGAACGCGCAATGAGCAGTTCTTC.

The chain employs TRBV9 and TRBJ2-3; 8 positions match TRBD1. With V trimmed by 0 bases and J by 0 bases, 0 bases remained unmatched. There are 15 residues in the CDR3. CDR1 and CDR2 (germline): SGDLS, YYNGEE. In DNA, the CDR3 is TGTGCCAGCAGCGTAGGACAGGGGAGCACAGATACGCAGTATTTT. Its protein is CASSVGQGSTDTQYF.